The clone carrying this TCR beta chain was seen only once. The entry originates in a study of control samples from healthy donors and cancer patients. Only in-frame clones appear in the TCRdb table, and some are missing; sequencing was by immunoSEQ multiplex PCR. The sample records 40,000 or so clones, around 82% being singletons. This receptor was obtained from an older woman with lung cancer. The material sequenced was PBMCs.

CDR3 sequence reads: CASHRDSRYEQYF. The DNA of the CDR3 is TGTGCCAGCCACAGGGACAGCCGCTACGAGCAGTACTTC. The chain couples TRBV28 to TRBJ2-7; the match to TRBD1 covers 7 bases. CDR1 and CDR2 from the germline V gene are MDHEN and SYDVKM. CDR3 length equals 13 residues. V shed 8 bases, J shed 3 bases, and the junction held 7 bases outside the gene matches.